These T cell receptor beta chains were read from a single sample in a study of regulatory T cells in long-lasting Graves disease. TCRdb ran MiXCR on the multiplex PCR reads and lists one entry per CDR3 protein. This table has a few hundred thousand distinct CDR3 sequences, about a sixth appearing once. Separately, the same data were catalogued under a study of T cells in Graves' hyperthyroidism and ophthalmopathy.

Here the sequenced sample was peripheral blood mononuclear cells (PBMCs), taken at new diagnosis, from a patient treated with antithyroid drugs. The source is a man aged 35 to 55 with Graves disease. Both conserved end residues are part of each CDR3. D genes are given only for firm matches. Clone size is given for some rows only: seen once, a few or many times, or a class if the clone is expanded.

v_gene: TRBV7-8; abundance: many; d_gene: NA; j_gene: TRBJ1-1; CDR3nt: TGTGCCAGCAGCTTAGTCCACCGAGCCTTGAACACTGAAGCTTTCTTT; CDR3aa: CASSLVHRALNTEAFF
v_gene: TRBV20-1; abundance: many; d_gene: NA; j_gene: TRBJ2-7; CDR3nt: TGCAGTGCTAGGCACAGTGGGAACTACGAGCAGTACTTC; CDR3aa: CSARHSGNYEQYF
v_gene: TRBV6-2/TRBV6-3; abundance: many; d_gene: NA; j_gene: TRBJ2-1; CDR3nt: TGTGCCAGCAGTCCCAGGGGTCCCTACAATGAGCAGTTCTTC; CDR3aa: CASSPRGPYNEQFF
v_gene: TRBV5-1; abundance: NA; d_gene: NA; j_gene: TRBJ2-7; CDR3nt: TGCGCCAGCAGCTTGGGCAGCCTTGGGAGGTCCTACGAGCAGTACTTC; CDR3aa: CASSLGSLGRSYEQYF
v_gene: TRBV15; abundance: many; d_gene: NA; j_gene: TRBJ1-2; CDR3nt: TGTGCCACCAGCAGGAGCCTCTTAGCACCAAACTATGGCTACACCTTC; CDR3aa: CATSRSLLAPNYGYTF
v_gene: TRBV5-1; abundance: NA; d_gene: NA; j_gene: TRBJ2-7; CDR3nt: TGCGCCAGCAGCTCCGTGGGCGAGCAGTACTTC; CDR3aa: CASSSVGEQYF
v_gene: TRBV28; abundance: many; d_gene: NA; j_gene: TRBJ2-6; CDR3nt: TGTGCCAGCAGTCGAGGGGGGTCTGGGGCCAACGTCCTGACTTTC; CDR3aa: CASSRGGSGANVLTF
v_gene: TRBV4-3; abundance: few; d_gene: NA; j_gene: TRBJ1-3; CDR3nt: TGCGCCAGCAGCCAAAGGCCGCGAACGGGGGGCGGAAACACCATATATTTT; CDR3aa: CASSQRPRTGGGNTIYF
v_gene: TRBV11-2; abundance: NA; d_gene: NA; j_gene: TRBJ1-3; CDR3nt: TGTGCCAGCAGCTTACTAAGCGCCTACTCTGGAAACACCATATATTTT; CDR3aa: CASSLLSAYSGNTIYF
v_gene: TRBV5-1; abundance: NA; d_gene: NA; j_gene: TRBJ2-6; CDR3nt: TGCGCCAGCAGCCTTCGACTGGGATCTGGGGCCAACGTCCTGACTTTC; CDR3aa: CASSLRLGSGANVLTF
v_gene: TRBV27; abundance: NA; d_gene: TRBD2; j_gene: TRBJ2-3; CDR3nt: TGTGCCAGCAGTGCCTCCGGGACTAGGGGCACAGATACGCAGTATTTT; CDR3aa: CASSASGTRGTDTQYF
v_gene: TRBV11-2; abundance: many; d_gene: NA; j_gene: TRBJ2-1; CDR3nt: TGTGCCAGCAGCTTAGATCCGGAGGATACCAATGAGCAGTTCTTC; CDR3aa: CASSLDPEDTNEQFF
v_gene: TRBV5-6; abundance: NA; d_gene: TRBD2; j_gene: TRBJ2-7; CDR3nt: TGTGCCAGCAGCAAGACTAGCGGGGGTTCCTACGAGCAGTACTTC; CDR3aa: CASSKTSGGSYEQYF
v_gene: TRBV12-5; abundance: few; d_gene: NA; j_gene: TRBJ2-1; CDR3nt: TGTGCTAGTGGTTTGGTACAAGGGGCAGGACGTAGCTCCTACAATGAGCAGTTCTTC; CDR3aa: CASGLVQGAGRSSYNEQFF
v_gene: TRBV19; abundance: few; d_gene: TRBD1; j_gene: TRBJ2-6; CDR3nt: TGTGCCAGCGAGGCCCCGACAGGGTTTGGTTTCACTGGGGCCAACGTCCTGACTTTC; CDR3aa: CASEAPTGFGFTGANVLTF
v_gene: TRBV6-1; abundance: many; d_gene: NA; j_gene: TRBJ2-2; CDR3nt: TGTGCCAGCAGTGAGAGGGCCTTAGGGGTTGGCACCGGGGAGCTGTTTTTT; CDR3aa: CASSERALGVGTGELFF
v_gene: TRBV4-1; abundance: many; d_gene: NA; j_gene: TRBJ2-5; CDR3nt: TGCGCCAGCAGCCAAGATAGGAAAGAGACCCAGTACTTC; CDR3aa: CASSQDRKETQYF
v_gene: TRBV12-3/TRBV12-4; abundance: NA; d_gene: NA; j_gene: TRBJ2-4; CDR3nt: TGTGCCAGCAGTTTAATTAGCGGTGCCAAAAACATTCAGTACTTC; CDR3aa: CASSLISGAKNIQYF
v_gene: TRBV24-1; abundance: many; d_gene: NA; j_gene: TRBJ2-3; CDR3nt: TGTGCCACCAGTGATTCCCGGGAACTCACAGATACGCAGTATTTT; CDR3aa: CATSDSRELTDTQYF
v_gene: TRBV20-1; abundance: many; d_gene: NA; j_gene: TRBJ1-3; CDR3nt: TGCAGTGTTAGTCCGGGCCAACTCGCGGGAAACACCATATATTTT; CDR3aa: CSVSPGQLAGNTIYF
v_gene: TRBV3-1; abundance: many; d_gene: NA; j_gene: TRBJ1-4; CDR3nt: TGTGCCAGCAGCCAAGCTGGGGGTGAAAAACTGTTTTTT; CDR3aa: CASSQAGGEKLFF
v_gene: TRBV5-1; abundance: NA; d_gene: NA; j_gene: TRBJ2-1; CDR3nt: TGCGCCAGCAGCCGGGACGGGGACTCCTACAATGAGCAGTTCTTC; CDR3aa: CASSRDGDSYNEQFF
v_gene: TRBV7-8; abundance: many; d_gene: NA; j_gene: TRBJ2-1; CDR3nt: TGTGCCAGCACCATAGGGAGACCTGGACAGGGAGGTAGCGGGGCCCTCAGCTCCTACAATGAGCAGTTCTTC; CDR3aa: CASTIGRPGQGGSGALSSYNEQFF
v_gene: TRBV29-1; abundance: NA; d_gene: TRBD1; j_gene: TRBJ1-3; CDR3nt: TGCAGCGGCATGCAGGGGGCCTCTGGAAACACCATATATTTT; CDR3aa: CSGMQGASGNTIYF
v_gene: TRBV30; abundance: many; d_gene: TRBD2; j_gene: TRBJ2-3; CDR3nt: TGTGCCTGGAGTGGTCTAGCGGGGTTCACAGATACGCAGTATTTT; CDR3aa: CAWSGLAGFTDTQYF
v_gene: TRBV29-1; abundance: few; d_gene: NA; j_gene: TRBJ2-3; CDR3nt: TGCAGCGTTGGGACGACAGATACGCAGTATTTT; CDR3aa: CSVGTTDTQYF
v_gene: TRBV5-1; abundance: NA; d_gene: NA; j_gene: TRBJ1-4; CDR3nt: TGCGCCAGCAGCTTGATATGGGGTACTTCTGAAAAACTGTTTTTT; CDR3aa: CASSLIWGTSEKLFF
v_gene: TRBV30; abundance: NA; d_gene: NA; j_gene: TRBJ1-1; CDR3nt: TGTGCCTCCCGGGGGATCAGGAGAATGAACACTGAAGCTTTCTTT; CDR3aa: CASRGIRRMNTEAFF
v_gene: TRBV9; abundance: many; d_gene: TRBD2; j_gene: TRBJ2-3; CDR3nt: TGTGCCAGCAGCTCATCAGCGGGGGGGAGCAGAGATACGCAGTATTTT; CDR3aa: CASSSSAGGSRDTQYF
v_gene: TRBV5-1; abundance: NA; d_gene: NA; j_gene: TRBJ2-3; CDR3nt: TGCGCCAGCAGCTTCTCCGGGACCCCGGGAGATACGCAGTATTTT; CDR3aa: CASSFSGTPGDTQYF
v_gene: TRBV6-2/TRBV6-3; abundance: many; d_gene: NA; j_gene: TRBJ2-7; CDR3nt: TGTGCCAGCAGTTACGACTTTGGTCGTCCATCCACCTACGAGCAGTACTTC; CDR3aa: CASSYDFGRPSTYEQYF
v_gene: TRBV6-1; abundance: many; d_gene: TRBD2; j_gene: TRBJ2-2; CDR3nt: TGTGCCAGCACTTTCGGGCGGGGGGCCACGAGCACCGGGGAGCTGTTTTTT; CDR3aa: CASTFGRGATSTGELFF
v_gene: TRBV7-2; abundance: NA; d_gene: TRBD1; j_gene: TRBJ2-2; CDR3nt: TGTGCCAGCAGCCTAGGGAGGGACAGGGGTGCGAACACCGGGGAGCTGTTTTTT; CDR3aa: CASSLGRDRGANTGELFF
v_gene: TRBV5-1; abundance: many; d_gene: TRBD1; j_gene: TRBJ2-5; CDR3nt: TGCGCCAGCAGCTTGGTATGGGGGACAGGTCGCTCCGCTGTGTACTTC; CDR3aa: CASSLVWGTGRSAVYF
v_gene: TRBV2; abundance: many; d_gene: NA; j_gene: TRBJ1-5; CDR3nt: TGTGCCAGCAATCAGGGAGGCAATCAGCCCCAGCATTTT; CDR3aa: CASNQGGNQPQHF
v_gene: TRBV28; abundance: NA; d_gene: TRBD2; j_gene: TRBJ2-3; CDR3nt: TGTGCCAGCATACTAGCGGGGACAGATACGCAGTATTTT; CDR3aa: CASILAGTDTQYF
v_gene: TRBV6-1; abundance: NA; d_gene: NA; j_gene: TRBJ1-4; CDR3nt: TGTGCCAGAAGTATAGGGAGACATGAAAAACTGTTTTTT; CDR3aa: CARSIGRHEKLFF
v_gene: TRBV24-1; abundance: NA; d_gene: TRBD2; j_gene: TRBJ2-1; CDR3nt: TGTGCCACCACGTCCACGACTGAGCGGGGGGGCGTCTATGAGCAGTTCTTC; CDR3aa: CATTSTTERGGVYEQFF
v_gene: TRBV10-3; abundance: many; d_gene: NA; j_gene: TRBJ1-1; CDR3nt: TGTGCCATCAGTGAGTCACAAGGGAGAGCTTTCTTT; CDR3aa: CAISESQGRAFF
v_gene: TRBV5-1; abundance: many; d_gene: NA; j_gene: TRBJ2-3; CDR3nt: TGCGCCAGCAGCTTTGTCTTCGCAGATACGCAGTATTTT; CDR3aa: CASSFVFADTQYF
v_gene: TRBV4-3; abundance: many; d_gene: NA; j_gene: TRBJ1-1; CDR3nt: TGCGCCAGCAGCCAAGATCTGGGAATGAACACTGAAGCTTTCTTT; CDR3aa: CASSQDLGMNTEAFF
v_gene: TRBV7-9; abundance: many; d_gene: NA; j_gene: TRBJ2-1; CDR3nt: TGTGCCAGCAGCTCCGCAGCTCTCCCAGAGGGGCAGTTCTTC; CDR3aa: CASSSAALPEGQFF
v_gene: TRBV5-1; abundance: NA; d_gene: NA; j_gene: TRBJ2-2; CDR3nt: TGCGGCAGCAGCTTGGTTGGGACAAAGCCGTACACCGGGGAGCTGTTTTTT; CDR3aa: CGSSLVGTKPYTGELFF
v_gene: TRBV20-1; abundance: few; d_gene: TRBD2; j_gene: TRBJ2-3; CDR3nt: TGCAGTGCTAGAGCCGCGGGACTAGCGGGGACAGATACGCAGTATTTT; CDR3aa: CSARAAGLAGTDTQYF
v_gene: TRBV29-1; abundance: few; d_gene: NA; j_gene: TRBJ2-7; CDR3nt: TGCAGCGTTGGCCCGGGGGATTCCCAGCAGTACTTC; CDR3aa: CSVGPGDSQQYF
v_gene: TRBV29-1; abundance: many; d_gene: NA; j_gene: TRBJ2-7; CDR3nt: TGCAGCGTTAACCCTGACCCGAGCTTCTCCAACGAGCAGTACTTC; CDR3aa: CSVNPDPSFSNEQYF
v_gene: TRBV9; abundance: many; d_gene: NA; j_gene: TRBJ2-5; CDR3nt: TGTGCCAGCAGCAGGGACGGGACCCAGTACTTC; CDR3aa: CASSRDGTQYF
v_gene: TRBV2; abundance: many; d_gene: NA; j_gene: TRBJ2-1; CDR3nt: TGTGCCAGCAGTTCTTCCGGGACGCTCTCCAATGAGCAGTTCTTC; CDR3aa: CASSSSGTLSNEQFF
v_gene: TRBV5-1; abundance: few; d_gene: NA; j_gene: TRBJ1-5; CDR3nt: TGCGCCAGCAGCGAAGGACAGAATCAGCCCCAGCATTTT; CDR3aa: CASSEGQNQPQHF
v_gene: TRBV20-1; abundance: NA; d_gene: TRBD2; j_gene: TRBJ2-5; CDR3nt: TGCAGTGCGCCCCCCAATAGCGGGCGTGAAGAGACCCAGTACTTC; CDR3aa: CSAPPNSGREETQYF
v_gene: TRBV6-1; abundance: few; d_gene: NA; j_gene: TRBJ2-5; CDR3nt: TGTGCCAGCAGTGAAGGGATAAGGGAGACCCAGTACTTC; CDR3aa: CASSEGIRETQYF
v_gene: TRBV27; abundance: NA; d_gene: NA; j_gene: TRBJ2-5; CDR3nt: TGTGCCAGCAGTTTTAGGCATGTAGAGACCCAGTACTTC; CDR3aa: CASSFRHVETQYF
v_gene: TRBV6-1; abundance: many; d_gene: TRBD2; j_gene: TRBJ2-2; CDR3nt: TGTGCCAGCTACGCGGGACTAGCGGACACCGGGGAGCTGTTTTTT; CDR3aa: CASYAGLADTGELFF
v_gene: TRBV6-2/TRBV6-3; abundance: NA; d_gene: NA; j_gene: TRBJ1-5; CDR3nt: TGTGCCAGCAGTGATCTGGGGCTTGGCAATCAGCCCCAGCATTTT; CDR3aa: CASSDLGLGNQPQHF